This is a list of T cell receptor beta chains from one sample in a study of blood T cell repertoires in COVID-19. The repertoire was sequenced with immunoSEQ multiplex PCR; TCRdb's copy has only in-frame clones and lacks some. The data show fewer than 120,000 clones, 65% to 80% seen once. Source material: peripheral blood. These receptors originate from a woman aged 55-75 years with acute or convalescent COVID-19. Each CDR3 is given with its conserved first and last residue. D genes are given only for firm matches. The size entry is marked missing in some rows and otherwise reads once, few, many or a size class.

-	TRBV7-2	TRBD1	TRBJ1-6	TGTGCCAGCAGCTTAACAGGGGCGGATTCACCCCTCCACTTT	CASSLTGADSPLHF
-	TRBV2	TRBD1	TRBJ1-1	TGTGCCAGCAGTGAAACAGGGGGCGCGGGAGCTTTCTTT	CASSETGGAGAFF
-	TRBV6-4	TRBD1	TRBJ1-1	TGTGCCAGCAGTGACTCGAGAGTCCCGGGACAGGGCGAAGGCCCAAGGGTCACTGAAGCTTTCTTT	CASSDSRVPGQGEGPRVTEAFF
-	TRBV11-2	TRBD1	TRBJ1-6	TGTGCCAGCAGCATCGGACAGGGTGGTTCACCCCTCCACTTT	CASSIGQGGSPLHF
-	TRBV5-4	-	TRBJ1-6	TGTGCCAGCAGCTTGTCGGTGGGCAGCCGTGGCTATAATTCACCCCTCCACTTT	CASSLSVGSRGYNSPLHF
-	TRBV5-1	-	TRBJ2-2	TGCGCCAGCAGCTTGGATGTACAGGGTTCCGCCGGGGAGCTGTTTTTT	CASSLDVQGSAGELFF
-	TRBV18	-	TRBJ1-1	TGTGCCAGCTCAACGGACCTTTCGGGGTTAACTGAAGCTTTCTTT	CASSTDLSGLTEAFF
-	TRBV7-3	TRBD1	TRBJ1-1	TGTGCCAGCAGCCTGGACAGGGAAGCTGAAGCTTTCTTT	CASSLDREAEAFF
-	TRBV5-1	TRBD1	TRBJ2-5	TGCGCCAGCAGCTTGCAGGGACAGGGGGGAACGGAGACCCAGTACTTC	CASSLQGQGGTETQYF
-	TRBV19	-	TRBJ2-5	TGTGCCAGTAGCCCCGGTGCACCCGGGTACCAAGAGACCCAGTACTTC	CASSPGAPGYQETQYF
once	TRBV24-1	TRBD1	TRBJ2-7	TGTGCCACCAGTGATCGATGGACAGGGGGGATCGAGCAGTACTTC	CATSDRWTGGIEQYF
-	TRBV7-9	TRBD1	TRBJ2-7	TGTGCCAGCAGCTACACAGGGGGCGTCAGCTACGAGCAGTACTTC	CASSYTGGVSYEQYF
-	TRBV18	TRBD1	TRBJ1-1	TGTGCCAGCTCACCCGCGAACCTAGGACAGGGAATGGGCACTGAAGCTTTCTTT	CASSPANLGQGMGTEAFF
-	TRBV7-2	TRBD1	TRBJ1-6	TGTGCCAGCAGCTCCGTGGGACAGGGAAAGTCACCCCTCCACTTT	CASSSVGQGKSPLHF
-	TRBV29-1	TRBD2	TRBJ2-3	TGCAGCGTCTTAGGGACTAGCCCTACTAGCGATACGCAGTATTTT	CSVLGTSPTSDTQYF
-	TRBV13	TRBD1	TRBJ2-1	TGTGCCAGCAGCCCCGTGACAGGGGACAATGAGCAGTTCTTC	CASSPVTGDNEQFF
-	TRBV3-1/TRBV3-2	-	TRBJ1-2	TGTGCCAGCAGCCTACAAACTAACTATGGCTACACCTTC	CASSLQTNYGYTF